This is a list of T cell receptor beta chains from one sample in a study of cytomegalovirus exposure and HLA in healthy donors. Generated by immunoSEQ multiplex PCR, the TCRdb table keeps only in-frame clones and is missing some. The table records over 100,000 clones, around 80% of them present only once. Sequencing was performed on PBMCs. Every receptor here comes from a female donor in good health and CMV-seronegative. Both conserved end residues are trimmed from each CDR3. D genes are given only for firm matches.

ASSKTKGTVRGYT	TRBD1	TRBV4-3	TRBJ1-2
ASSLPIFSNNPQDNEQF	.	TRBV5-1	TRBJ2-1
ASERENTEAF	.	TRBV2	TRBJ1-1
ASVIETNYGYT	.	TRBV7-9	TRBJ1-2
ASSRVPGISTDTQY	.	TRBV5-6	TRBJ2-3
ASRALQGAGTEAF	TRBD1	TRBV2	TRBJ1-1
ASSYLGQGQETQY	TRBD1	TRBV5-8	TRBJ2-5
ASGLGGEPYEQY	.	TRBV12-5	TRBJ2-7
ASRAGTGGNEQF	TRBD1	TRBV6-6	TRBJ2-1
ASSVGPGRRQGDTIY	TRBD1	TRBV9	TRBJ1-3
ATQDRGYGNTEAF	TRBD1	TRBV19	TRBJ1-1
ASSLGLAGAEVETQY	TRBD2	TRBV5-8	TRBJ2-5
ASSFARGSYEQY	.	TRBV5-4	.
ASRRTEPPYEQY	.	TRBV6-5	TRBJ2-7
ASSLSQNSEQY	.	TRBV19	.
ASSLGDRRGGNEKLF	.	TRBV28	TRBJ1-4
AWSVLREQY	.	TRBV30	TRBJ2-7
ASSLGGMNTEAF	.	TRBV5-8	TRBJ1-1
ATSPETYNSPLH	.	TRBV15	TRBJ1-6
ASSPRTGTGFVSYNSPLH	TRBD1	TRBV18	TRBJ1-6
ASAYSNTGELF	.	TRBV6-1	TRBJ2-2
ASSIDQDRGLTPLH	TRBD1	TRBV19	TRBJ1-6
ASSSGGYYEQY	.	TRBV5-1	TRBJ2-7
ASSVWEGPGELF	TRBD2	TRBV9	TRBJ2-2
ASSGLEQETQY	.	TRBV5-1	TRBJ2-5
ASSQSTPGQGAYGYT	TRBD1	TRBV23-1	TRBJ1-2
ASEGSSGNTIY	.	TRBV19	TRBJ1-3